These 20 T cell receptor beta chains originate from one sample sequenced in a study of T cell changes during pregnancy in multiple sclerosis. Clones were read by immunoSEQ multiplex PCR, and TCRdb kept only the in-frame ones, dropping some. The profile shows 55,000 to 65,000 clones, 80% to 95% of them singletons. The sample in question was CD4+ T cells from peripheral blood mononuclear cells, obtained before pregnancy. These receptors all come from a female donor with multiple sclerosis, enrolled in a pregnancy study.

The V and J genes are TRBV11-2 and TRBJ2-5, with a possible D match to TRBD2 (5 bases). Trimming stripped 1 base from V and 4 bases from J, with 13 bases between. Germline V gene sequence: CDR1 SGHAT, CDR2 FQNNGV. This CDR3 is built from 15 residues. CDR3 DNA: TGTGCCAGCAGCTTAGCCCTGCCCGGAGGAGAGACCCAGTACTTC. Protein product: CASSLALPGGETQYF.

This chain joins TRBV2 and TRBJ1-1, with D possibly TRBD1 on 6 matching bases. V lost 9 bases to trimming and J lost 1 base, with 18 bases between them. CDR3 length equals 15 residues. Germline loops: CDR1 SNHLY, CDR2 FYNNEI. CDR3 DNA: TGTGCCAGTCGGCGAGCCGGGACAAGGAACACTGAAGCTTTCTTT. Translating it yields CASRRAGTRNTEAFF.

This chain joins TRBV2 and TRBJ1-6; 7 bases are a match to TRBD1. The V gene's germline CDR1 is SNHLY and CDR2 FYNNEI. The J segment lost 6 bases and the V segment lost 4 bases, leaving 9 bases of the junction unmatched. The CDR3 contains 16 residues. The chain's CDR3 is CASSVETGTSNSPLHF. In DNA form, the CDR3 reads TGTGCCAGCAGTGTAGAGACAGGGACAAGTAATTCACCCCTCCACTTT. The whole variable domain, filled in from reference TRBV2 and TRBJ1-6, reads EPEVTQTPSHQVTQMGQEVILRCVPISNHLYFYWYRQILGQKVEFLVSFYNNEISEKSEIFDDQFSVERPDGSNFTLKIRSTKLEDSAMYFCASSVETGTSNSPLHFGNGTRLTVT.

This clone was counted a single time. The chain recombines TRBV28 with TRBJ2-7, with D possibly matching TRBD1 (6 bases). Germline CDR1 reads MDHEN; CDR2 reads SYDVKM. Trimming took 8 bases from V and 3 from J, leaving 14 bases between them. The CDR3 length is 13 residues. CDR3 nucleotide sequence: TGTGCCAGCTGTCGGGACACGGGCTACGAGCAGTACTTC. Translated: CASCRDTGYEQYF.

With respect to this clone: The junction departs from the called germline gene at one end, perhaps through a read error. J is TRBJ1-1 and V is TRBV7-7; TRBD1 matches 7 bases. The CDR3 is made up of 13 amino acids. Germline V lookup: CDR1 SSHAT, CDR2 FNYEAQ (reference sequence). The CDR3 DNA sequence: TGTGCTAGCAGCTTAAACAGGGGAACTGAAGCTTTCTTT. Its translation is CASSLNRGTEAFF.

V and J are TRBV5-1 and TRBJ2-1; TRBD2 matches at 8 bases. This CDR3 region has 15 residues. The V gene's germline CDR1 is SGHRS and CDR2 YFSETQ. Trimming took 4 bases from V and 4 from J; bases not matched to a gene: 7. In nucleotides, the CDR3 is TGCGCCAGCAGCACCGGGACTAGGCCGTACAATGAGCAGTTCTTC. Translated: CASSTGTRPYNEQFF.

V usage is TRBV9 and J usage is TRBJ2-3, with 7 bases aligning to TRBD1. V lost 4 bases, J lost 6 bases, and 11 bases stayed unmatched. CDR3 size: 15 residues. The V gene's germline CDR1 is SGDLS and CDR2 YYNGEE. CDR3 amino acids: CASSPRQGFMDTQYF. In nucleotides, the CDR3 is TGTGCCAGCAGCCCCCGACAGGGATTTATGGATACGCAGTATTTT.

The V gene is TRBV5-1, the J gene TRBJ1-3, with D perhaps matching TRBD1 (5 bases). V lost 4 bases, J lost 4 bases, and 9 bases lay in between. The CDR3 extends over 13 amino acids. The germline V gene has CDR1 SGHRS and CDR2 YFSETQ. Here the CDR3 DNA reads TGCGCCAGCAGCCAGGGTAGCGGAAACACCATATATTTT. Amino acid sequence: CASSQGSGNTIYF.

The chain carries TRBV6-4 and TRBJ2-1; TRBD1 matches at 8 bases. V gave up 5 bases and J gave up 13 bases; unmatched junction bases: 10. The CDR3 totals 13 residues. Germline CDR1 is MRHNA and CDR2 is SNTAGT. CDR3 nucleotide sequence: TGTGCCAGCAGTCTTAGACCGGACAGGGACCAGTTCTTC. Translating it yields CASSLRPDRDQFF.

CDR3 amino acids: CASSLTSGHTDTQYF. For the CDR3, the DNA is TGTGCCAGCAGCCTTACTAGCGGACACACAGATACGCAGTATTTT. The chain recombines TRBV14 with TRBJ2-3, with TRBD2 matching over 8 bases. The CDR3 sequence is 15 residues long. V dropped 4 bases and J dropped 2; count of bases not matched to a gene: 5. Germline V gene sequence: CDR1 SGHDN, CDR2 FVKESK.

This CDR3 reads CAWSGGQGFSSYNSPLHF. Here the CDR3 DNA reads TGTGCCTGGAGTGGGGGACAGGGATTTAGCTCCTATAATTCACCCCTCCACTTT. The V and J genes are TRBV30 and TRBJ1-6, with TRBD1 identical over 9 bases. The germline CDR1 and CDR2 sequences are GTSNPN and SVGIG (reference sequence). The CDR3 length is 18 residues. V was pared by 1 base and J by 0 bases, with 7 bases of the junction left unmatched.

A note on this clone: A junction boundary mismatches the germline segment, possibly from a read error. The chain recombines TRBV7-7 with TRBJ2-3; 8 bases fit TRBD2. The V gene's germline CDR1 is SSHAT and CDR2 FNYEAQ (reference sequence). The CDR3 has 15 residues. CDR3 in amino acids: CASSQSGSGSDTQYF. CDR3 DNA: TGTGCTAGCAGCCAAAGCGGGAGCGGTTCAGATACGCAGTATTTT.

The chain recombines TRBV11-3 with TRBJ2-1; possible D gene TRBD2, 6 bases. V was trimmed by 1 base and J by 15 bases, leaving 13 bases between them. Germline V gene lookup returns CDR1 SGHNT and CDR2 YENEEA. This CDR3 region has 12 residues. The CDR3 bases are TGTGCCAGCAGCTTAGGAAGGGGAGGTCGGTTCTTC. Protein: CASSLGRGGRFF.

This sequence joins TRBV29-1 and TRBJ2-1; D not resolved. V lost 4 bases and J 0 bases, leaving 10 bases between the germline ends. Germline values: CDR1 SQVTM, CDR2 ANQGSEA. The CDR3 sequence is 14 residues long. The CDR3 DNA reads TGCAGCGTTGGAGGTCGAAGCTCCTACAATGAGCAGTTCTTC. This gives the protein CSVGGRSSYNEQFF.

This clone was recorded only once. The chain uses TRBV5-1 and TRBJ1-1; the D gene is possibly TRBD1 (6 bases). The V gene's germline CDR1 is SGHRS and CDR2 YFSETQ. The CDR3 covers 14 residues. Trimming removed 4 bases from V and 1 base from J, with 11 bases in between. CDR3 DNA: TGCGCCAGCAGCGAGGGGGTAGCGAACACTGAAGCTTTCTTT. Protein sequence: CASSEGVANTEAFF.

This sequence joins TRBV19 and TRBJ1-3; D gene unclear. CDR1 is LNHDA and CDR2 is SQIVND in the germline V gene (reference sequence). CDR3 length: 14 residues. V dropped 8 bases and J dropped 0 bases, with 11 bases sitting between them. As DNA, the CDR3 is TGTGCCAGTGTCCTAGGGAGCTCTGGAAACACCATATATTTT. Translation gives CASVLGSSGNTIYF.

CDR3 DNA sequence: TGTGCCAGCAGCTTAGACCAGGCAACTAATGAAAAACTGTTTTTT. As protein: CASSLDQATNEKLFF. The chain couples TRBV7-6 to TRBJ1-4, with D uncertain. V was clipped by 1 base and J by 0 bases, with 6 bases between them. Germline V gives CDR1 SGHVS, CDR2 FNYEAQ. The CDR3 totals 15 residues.

The CDR3 region is CAISDPFNEQFF. CDR3 sequence (DNA): TGTGCCATCAGTGACCCGTTCAATGAGCAGTTCTTC. The chain recombines TRBV10-3 with TRBJ2-1; D not certain. This CDR3 is 12 amino acids long. Per germline, CDR1 ENHRY and CDR2 SYGVKD. V dropped 3 bases and J dropped 6 bases, with 6 bases sitting between them.

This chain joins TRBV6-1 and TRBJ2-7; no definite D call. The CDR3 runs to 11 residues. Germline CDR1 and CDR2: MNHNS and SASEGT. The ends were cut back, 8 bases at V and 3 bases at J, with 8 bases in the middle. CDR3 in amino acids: CASWSGYEQYF. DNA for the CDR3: TGTGCCAGCTGGTCAGGCTACGAGCAGTACTTC.

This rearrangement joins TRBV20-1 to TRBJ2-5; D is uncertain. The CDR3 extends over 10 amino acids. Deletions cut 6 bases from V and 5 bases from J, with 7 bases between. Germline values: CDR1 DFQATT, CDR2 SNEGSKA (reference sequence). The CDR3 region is CSASQETQYF. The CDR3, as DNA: TGCAGTGCCAGTCAGGAGACCCAGTACTTC.